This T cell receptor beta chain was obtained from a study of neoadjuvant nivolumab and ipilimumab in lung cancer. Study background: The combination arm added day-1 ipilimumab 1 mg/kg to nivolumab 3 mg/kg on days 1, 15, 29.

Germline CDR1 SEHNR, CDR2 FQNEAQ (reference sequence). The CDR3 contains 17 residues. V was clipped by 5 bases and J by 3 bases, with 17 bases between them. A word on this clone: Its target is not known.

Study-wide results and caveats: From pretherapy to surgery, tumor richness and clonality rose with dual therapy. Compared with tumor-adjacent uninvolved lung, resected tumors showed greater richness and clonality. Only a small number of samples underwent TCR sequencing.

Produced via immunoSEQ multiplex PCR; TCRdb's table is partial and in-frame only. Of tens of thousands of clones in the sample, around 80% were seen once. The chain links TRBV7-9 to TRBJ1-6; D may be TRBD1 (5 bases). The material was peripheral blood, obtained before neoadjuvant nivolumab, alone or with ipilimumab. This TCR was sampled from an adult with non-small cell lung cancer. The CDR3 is CASSPLTERFYNSPLHF. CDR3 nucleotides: TGTGCCAGCAGCCCTCTGACAGAAAGATTCTATAATTCACCCCTCCACTTT.